A selection of T cell receptor beta chains follows, all from one sample in a study of glioma-infiltrating T cells. One entry per CDR3 protein results from TCRdb running MiXCR on the multiplex PCR reads. The sample has more than 300,000 distinct CDR3 sequences; about two fifths are singletons. Sequences were obtained from glioma tissue, nonneoplastic brain tissue, or PBMCs (not recorded which). The receptor source for this set is a human donor with low-grade glioma or glioblastoma, undergoing nonglioma brain surgery, or in good health (not recorded which). Both conserved end residues are part of each CDR3. D genes are given only for firm matches. Size tells how often a clone was seen (once, few, many) or the class of an expanded clone, and some rows leave it out.

clone_size: many; d_call: NA; v_call: TRBV15; j_call: TRBJ1-2; cdr3_aa: CATSRDLGLAGHGYTF; cdr3_nt: TGTGCCACCAGCAGAGATCTTGGACTCGCCGGGCATGGCTACACCTTC
clone_size: few; d_call: NA; v_call: TRBV7-9; j_call: TRBJ1-2; cdr3_aa: CASSLVGRTYGYTF; cdr3_nt: TGTGCCAGCAGCTTAGTGGGCAGGACATATGGCTACACCTTC
clone_size: few; d_call: TRBD2; v_call: TRBV7-2; j_call: TRBJ2-1; cdr3_aa: CASSVPTSGRARSYNEQFF; cdr3_nt: TGTGCCAGCAGCGTTCCGACTAGCGGGAGGGCCAGGTCCTACAATGAGCAGTTCTTC
clone_size: NA; d_call: NA; v_call: TRBV4-1; j_call: TRBJ2-7; cdr3_aa: CASSQNFAQQSYEQYF; cdr3_nt: TGCGCCAGCAGCCAAAACTTTGCCCAGCAGTCCTACGAGCAGTACTTC
clone_size: NA; d_call: TRBD2; v_call: TRBV4-1; j_call: TRBJ2-1; cdr3_aa: CASSRTLAGVLAEQFF; cdr3_nt: TGCGCCAGCAGCCGCACTCTAGCGGGAGTTCTCGCTGAGCAGTTCTTC
clone_size: few; d_call: NA; v_call: TRBV7-2; j_call: TRBJ2-4; cdr3_aa: CASSLVSGTLAKNIQYF; cdr3_nt: TGTGCCAGCAGCTTAGTTTCAGGGACGTTAGCCAAAAACATTCAGTACTTC
clone_size: NA; d_call: NA; v_call: TRBV4-3; j_call: TRBJ2-7; cdr3_aa: CASSQEGAARSYEQYF; cdr3_nt: TGCGCCAGCAGCCAAGAAGGGGCAGCCCGCTCCTACGAGCAGTACTTC
clone_size: NA; d_call: NA; v_call: TRBV28; j_call: TRBJ2-7; cdr3_aa: CASSHRDKFSYEQYF; cdr3_nt: TGTGCCAGCAGTCACCGGGACAAGTTCTCCTACGAGCAGTACTTC
clone_size: many; d_call: NA; v_call: TRBV7-2; j_call: TRBJ1-1; cdr3_aa: CASSLYQNTEAFF; cdr3_nt: TGTGCCAGCAGCTTATACCAGAACACTGAAGCTTTCTTT
clone_size: few; d_call: TRBD2; v_call: TRBV27; j_call: TRBJ2-3; cdr3_aa: CASSPPGLGGPDTQYF; cdr3_nt: TGTGCCAGCAGCCCACCGGGACTAGGAGGCCCAGATACGCAGTATTTT
clone_size: few; d_call: TRBD2; v_call: TRBV20-1; j_call: TRBJ2-1; cdr3_aa: CSARGSGKTYNEQFF; cdr3_nt: TGCAGTGCTAGGGGTAGCGGGAAGACCTACAATGAGCAGTTCTTC
clone_size: NA; d_call: NA; v_call: TRBV11-1; j_call: TRBJ2-1; cdr3_aa: CASSFVWGGEQFF; cdr3_nt: TGTGCCAGCAGCTTTGTCTGGGGGGGCGAGCAGTTCTTC
clone_size: NA; d_call: NA; v_call: TRBV7-2; j_call: TRBJ2-5; cdr3_aa: CASSFPIGGGLETQHF; cdr3_nt: TGTGCCAGCAGCTTTCCCATCGGAGGGGGACTTGAGACCCAGCACTTC
clone_size: many; d_call: NA; v_call: TRBV6-1; j_call: TRBJ1-1; cdr3_aa: CASSEAPGRNTEAFF; cdr3_nt: TGTGCCAGCAGTGAAGCACCGGGACGGAACACTGAAGCTTTCTTT
clone_size: once; d_call: NA; v_call: TRBV4-2; j_call: TRBJ1-1; cdr3_aa: CASSQEEGSNTEAFF; cdr3_nt: TGTGCCAGCAGCCAAGAGGAGGGAAGTAACACTGAAGCTTTCTTT
clone_size: NA; d_call: TRBD1; v_call: TRBV19; j_call: TRBJ1-5; cdr3_aa: CASNGQARNQPQHF; cdr3_nt: TGTGCCAGTAACGGACAGGCGAGGAATCAGCCCCAGCATTTT
clone_size: NA; d_call: TRBD1; v_call: TRBV2; j_call: TRBJ2-3; cdr3_aa: CASSPGTGFTDTQYF; cdr3_nt: TGTGCCAGCAGTCCCGGGACAGGGTTCACAGATACGCAGTATTTT
clone_size: NA; d_call: TRBD1; v_call: TRBV12-3/TRBV12-4; j_call: TRBJ1-1; cdr3_aa: CASGRDRANTEAFF; cdr3_nt: TGTGCCAGCGGGCGTGACAGGGCCAACACTGAAGCTTTCTTT
clone_size: few; d_call: TRBD1; v_call: TRBV6-6; j_call: TRBJ1-2; cdr3_aa: CASSRTGHYGYTF; cdr3_nt: TGTGCCAGCAGCCGGACAGGGCACTATGGCTACACCTTC
clone_size: few; d_call: NA; v_call: TRBV7-3; j_call: TRBJ2-1; cdr3_aa: CASSLNGPTYNEQFF; cdr3_nt: TGTGCCAGCAGCTTAAACGGGCCGACCTACAATGAGCAGTTCTTC
clone_size: NA; d_call: TRBD2; v_call: TRBV7-6; j_call: TRBJ2-3; cdr3_aa: CASSGRLAGVDTQYF; cdr3_nt: TGTGCTAGCAGCGGGCGACTAGCGGGCGTAGATACGCAGTATTTT
clone_size: NA; d_call: NA; v_call: TRBV20-1; j_call: TRBJ2-7; cdr3_aa: CSASRTEYSYEQYF; cdr3_nt: TGCAGTGCTAGCAGGACTGAATACTCCTACGAGCAGTACTTC
clone_size: NA; d_call: NA; v_call: TRBV18; j_call: TRBJ2-7; cdr3_aa: CASSPPVLTYEQYF; cdr3_nt: TGTGCCAGCTCACCACCGGTACTTACCTACGAGCAGTACTTC
clone_size: NA; d_call: TRBD1; v_call: TRBV12-5; j_call: TRBJ1-1; cdr3_aa: CASQQGVNTEAFF; cdr3_nt: TGTGCTAGCCAACAGGGGGTAAATACTGAAGCTTTCTTT
clone_size: NA; d_call: NA; v_call: TRBV28; j_call: TRBJ2-1; cdr3_aa: CASSLSGASLYNKQFF; cdr3_nt: TGTGCCAGCAGTTTATCGGGGGCAAGCTTGTACAATAAGCAGTTCTTC
clone_size: many; d_call: NA; v_call: TRBV7-2; j_call: TRBJ2-3; cdr3_aa: CASRLVADTQYF; cdr3_nt: TGTGCCAGCCGCCTTGTAGCAGATACGCAGTATTTT
clone_size: NA; d_call: NA; v_call: TRBV5-1; j_call: TRBJ2-2; cdr3_aa: CASRGPMSTGELFF; cdr3_nt: TGCGCCAGCAGGGGACCGATGAGCACCGGGGAGCTGTTTTTT
clone_size: NA; d_call: TRBD2; v_call: TRBV19; j_call: TRBJ2-3; cdr3_aa: CASSDPGGLAGTDTQYF; cdr3_nt: TGTGCCAGCAGTGACCCTGGGGGACTAGCGGGAACAGATACGCAGTATTTT
clone_size: many; d_call: TRBD1; v_call: TRBV7-7; j_call: TRBJ2-1; cdr3_aa: CASSLVGGGYNEQFF; cdr3_nt: TGTGCTAGCAGCTTAGTAGGGGGCGGCTACAATGAGCAGTTCTTC
clone_size: NA; d_call: NA; v_call: TRBV4-1; j_call: TRBJ1-2; cdr3_aa: CASSQEFWTAGGHGYTF; cdr3_nt: TGCGCCAGCAGCCAAGAGTTTTGGACAGCTGGTGGTCATGGCTACACCTTC
clone_size: NA; d_call: NA; v_call: TRBV6-5; j_call: TRBJ2-5; cdr3_aa: CASSLLEGTQYF; cdr3_nt: TGTGCCAGCAGTTTACTAGAAGGGACCCAGTACTTC
clone_size: many; d_call: NA; v_call: TRBV6-5; j_call: TRBJ2-3; cdr3_aa: CASSYSWRASTDTQYF; cdr3_nt: TGTGCCAGCAGTTACTCGTGGAGGGCCTCCACAGATACGCAGTATTTT
clone_size: NA; d_call: NA; v_call: TRBV6-6; j_call: TRBJ1-5; cdr3_aa: CASSLTRKPQHF; cdr3_nt: TGTGCCAGCAGTTTGACCAGAAAGCCCCAGCATTTT
clone_size: many; d_call: TRBD2; v_call: TRBV27; j_call: TRBJ2-1; cdr3_aa: CASSLGLVSYNEQFF; cdr3_nt: TGTGCCAGCAGTCTGGGACTAGTCTCCTACAATGAGCAGTTCTTC
clone_size: once; d_call: NA; v_call: TRBV7-2; j_call: TRBJ2-5; cdr3_aa: CASSPKSLRGTQYF; cdr3_nt: TGTGCCAGCAGCCCAAAGAGCCTCCGTGGGACCCAGTACTTC